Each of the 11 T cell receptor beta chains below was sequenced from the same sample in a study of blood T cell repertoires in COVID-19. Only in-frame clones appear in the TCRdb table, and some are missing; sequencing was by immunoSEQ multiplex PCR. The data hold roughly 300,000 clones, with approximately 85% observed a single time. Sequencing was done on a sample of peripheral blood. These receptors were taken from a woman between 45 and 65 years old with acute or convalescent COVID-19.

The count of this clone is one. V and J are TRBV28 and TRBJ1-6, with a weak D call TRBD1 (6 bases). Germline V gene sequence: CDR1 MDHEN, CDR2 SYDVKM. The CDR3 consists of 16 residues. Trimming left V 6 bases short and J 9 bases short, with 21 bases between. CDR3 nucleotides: TGTGCCAGCAGCCGAAGGCGCGGGGGGCGCAGTTCACCCCTCCACTTT. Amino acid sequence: CASSRRRGGRSSPLHF.

The CDR3 region is CASTDRVISARGTQYF. CDR3 DNA sequence: TGTGCCAGCACCGACAGGGTAATTAGCGCCCGCGGGACCCAGTACTTC. The chain joins TRBV28 to TRBJ2-5; 7 positions agree with TRBD1. The CDR3 is made up of 16 amino acids. J lost 7 bases, V lost 7 bases, and 18 bases had no gene match. From germline, CDR1 is MDHEN and CDR2 SYDVKM.

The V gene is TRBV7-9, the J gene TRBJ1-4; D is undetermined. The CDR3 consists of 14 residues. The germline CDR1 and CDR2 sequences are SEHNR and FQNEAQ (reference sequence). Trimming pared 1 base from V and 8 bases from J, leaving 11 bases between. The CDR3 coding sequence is TGTGCCAGCAGCTTAGTCGGAGGACGGGAAAAACTGTTTTTT. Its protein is CASSLVGGREKLFF.

CDR3 in DNA: TGTGCCAGCAGTTTAAATAAGCTCTACAGGGGCCTGAACACTGAAGCTTTCTTT. Protein: CASSLNKLYRGLNTEAFF. The rearrangement links TRBV28 to TRBJ1-1; 7 bases line up with TRBD1. The ends lost 2 bases at V and 0 bases at J; junction bases unmatched: 12. The length of the CDR3 is 18 residues. Germline lookup yields CDR1 MDHEN and CDR2 SYDVKM.

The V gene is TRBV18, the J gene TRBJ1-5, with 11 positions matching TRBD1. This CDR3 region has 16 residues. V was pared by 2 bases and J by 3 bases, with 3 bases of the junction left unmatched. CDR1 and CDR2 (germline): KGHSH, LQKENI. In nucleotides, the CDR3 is TGTGCCAGCTCACCAGGGACAGGGGGAAACAATCAGCCCCAGCATTTT. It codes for CASSPGTGGNNQPQHF.

In DNA form, the CDR3 reads TGTGCCAGCAGCTTAGTGGCGGACTACAATGAGCAGTTCTTC. Amino acids: CASSLVADYNEQFF. V usage is TRBV7-8 and J usage is TRBJ2-1; D gene ambiguous. V was clipped by 1 base and J by 3 bases, with 7 bases between them. Germline V gives CDR1 SGHVS, CDR2 FQNEAQ. This CDR3 region has 14 residues.

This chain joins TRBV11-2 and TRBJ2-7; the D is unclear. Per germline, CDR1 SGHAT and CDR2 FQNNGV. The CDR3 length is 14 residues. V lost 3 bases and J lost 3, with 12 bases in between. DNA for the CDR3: TGTGCCAGCAGCTTTAGTGACTCCTACTACGAGCAGTACTTC. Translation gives CASSFSDSYYEQYF.

The CDR3: CASSSTSGSYEQYF. The CDR3 DNA reads as TGTGCCAGCAGCTCGACTAGCGGGAGCTACGAGCAGTACTTC. This sequence joins TRBV6-6 and TRBJ2-7, with 12 nucleotides matching TRBD2. Looked up from germline, CDR1 is MNHNY and CDR2 is SVGAGI (reference sequence). The ends lost 6 bases at V and 3 bases at J; junction bases unmatched: 3. This CDR3 region has 14 residues.

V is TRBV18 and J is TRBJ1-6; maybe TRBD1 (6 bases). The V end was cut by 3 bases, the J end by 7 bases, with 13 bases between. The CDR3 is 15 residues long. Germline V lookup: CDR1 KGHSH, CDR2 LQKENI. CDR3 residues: CASSPVTGYNSPLHF. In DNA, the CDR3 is TGTGCCAGCTCACCTGTCACAGGGTACAATTCACCCCTCCACTTT.

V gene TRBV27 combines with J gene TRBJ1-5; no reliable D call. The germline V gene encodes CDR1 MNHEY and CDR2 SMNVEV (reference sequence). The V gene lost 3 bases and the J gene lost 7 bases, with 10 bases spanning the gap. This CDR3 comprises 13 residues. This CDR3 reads CASSLRFYQPQHF. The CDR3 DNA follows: TGTGCCAGCAGTTTGCGGTTTTACCAGCCCCAGCATTTT.

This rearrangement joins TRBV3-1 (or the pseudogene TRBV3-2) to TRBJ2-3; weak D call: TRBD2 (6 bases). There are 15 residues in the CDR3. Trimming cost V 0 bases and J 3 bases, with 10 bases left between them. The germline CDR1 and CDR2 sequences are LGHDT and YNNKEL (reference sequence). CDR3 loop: CASSQDASGTDTQYF. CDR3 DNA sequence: TGTGCCAGCAGCCAAGACGCCAGCGGGACAGATACGCAGTATTTT.